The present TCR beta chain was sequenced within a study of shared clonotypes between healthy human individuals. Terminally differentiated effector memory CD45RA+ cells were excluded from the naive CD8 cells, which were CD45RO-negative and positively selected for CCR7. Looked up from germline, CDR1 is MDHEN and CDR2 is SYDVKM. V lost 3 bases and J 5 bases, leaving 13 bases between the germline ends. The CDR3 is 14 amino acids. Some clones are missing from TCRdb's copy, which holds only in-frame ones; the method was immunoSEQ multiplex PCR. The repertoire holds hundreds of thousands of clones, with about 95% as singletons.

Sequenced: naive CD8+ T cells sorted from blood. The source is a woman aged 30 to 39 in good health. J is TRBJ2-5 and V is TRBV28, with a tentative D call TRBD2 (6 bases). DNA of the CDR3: TGTGCCAGCAGTTTCTACGGGAGTGGGGAGACCCAGTACTTC. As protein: CASSFYGSGETQYF.